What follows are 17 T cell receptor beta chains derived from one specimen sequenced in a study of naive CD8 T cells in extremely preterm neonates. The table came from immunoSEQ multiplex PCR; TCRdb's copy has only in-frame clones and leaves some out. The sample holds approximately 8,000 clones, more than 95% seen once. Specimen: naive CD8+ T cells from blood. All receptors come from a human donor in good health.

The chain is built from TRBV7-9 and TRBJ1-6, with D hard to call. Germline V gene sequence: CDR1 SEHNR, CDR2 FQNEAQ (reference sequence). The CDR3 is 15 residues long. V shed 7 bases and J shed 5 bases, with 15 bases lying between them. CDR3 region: CASTSVGDNNSPLHF. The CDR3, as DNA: TGTGCCAGCACCAGTGTGGGAGACAATAATTCACCCCTCCACTTT.

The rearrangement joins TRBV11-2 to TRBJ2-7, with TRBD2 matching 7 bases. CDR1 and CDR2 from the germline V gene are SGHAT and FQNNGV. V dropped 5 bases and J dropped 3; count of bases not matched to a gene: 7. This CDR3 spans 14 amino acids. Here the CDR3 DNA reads TGTGCCAGCAGCCCCTCGGGGGGTGGCTACGAGCAGTACTTC. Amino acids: CASSPSGGGYEQYF.

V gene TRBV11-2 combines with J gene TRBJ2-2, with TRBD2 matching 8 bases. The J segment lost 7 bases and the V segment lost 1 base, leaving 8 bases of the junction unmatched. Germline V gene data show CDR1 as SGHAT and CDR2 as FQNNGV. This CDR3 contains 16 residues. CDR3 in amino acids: CASSLAHGRAVGELFF. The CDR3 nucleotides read TGTGCCAGCAGCTTAGCTCACGGGAGGGCCGTCGGGGAGCTGTTTTTT.

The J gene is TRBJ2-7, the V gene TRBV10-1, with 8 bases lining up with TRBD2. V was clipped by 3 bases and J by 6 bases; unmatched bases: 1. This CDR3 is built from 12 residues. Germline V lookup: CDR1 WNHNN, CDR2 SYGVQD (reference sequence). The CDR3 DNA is TGCGCCAGCAGTGACGGGGGGGGCGAGCAGTACTTC. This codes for CASSDGGGEQYF.

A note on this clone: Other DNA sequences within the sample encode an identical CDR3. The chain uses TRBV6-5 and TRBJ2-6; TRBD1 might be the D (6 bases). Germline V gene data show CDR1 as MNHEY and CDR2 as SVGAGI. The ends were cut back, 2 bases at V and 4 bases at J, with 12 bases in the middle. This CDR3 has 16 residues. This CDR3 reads CASSYRAGVGANVLTF. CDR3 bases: TGTGCCAGCAGTTACCGGGCAGGGGTGGGGGCCAACGTCCTGACTTTC.

CDR3 protein: CASTGLASYEQYV. For the CDR3, the DNA is TGTGCCAGCACCGGTCTAGCTTCCTACGAGCAGTACGTC. The chain uses TRBV11-2 and TRBJ2-7; perhaps TRBD2 as D (5 bases). The CDR3 contains 13 residues. Germline values: CDR1 SGHAT, CDR2 FQNNGV. Trimming shortened V by 7 bases and J by 1 base, and 11 bases separated the two germline ends.

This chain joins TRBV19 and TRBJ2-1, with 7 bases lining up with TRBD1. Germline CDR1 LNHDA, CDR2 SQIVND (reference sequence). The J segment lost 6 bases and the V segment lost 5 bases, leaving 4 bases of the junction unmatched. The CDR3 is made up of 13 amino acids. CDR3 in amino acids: CASSRQGGNEQFF. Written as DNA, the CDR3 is TGTGCCAGTAGTCGACAGGGTGGCAATGAGCAGTTCTTC. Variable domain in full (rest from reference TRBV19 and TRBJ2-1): DGGITQSPKYLFRKEGQNVTLSCEQNLNHDAMYWYRQDPGQGLRLIYYSQIVNDFQKGDIAEGYSVSREKKESFPLTVTSAQKNPTAFYLCASSRQGGNEQFFGPGTRLTVL.

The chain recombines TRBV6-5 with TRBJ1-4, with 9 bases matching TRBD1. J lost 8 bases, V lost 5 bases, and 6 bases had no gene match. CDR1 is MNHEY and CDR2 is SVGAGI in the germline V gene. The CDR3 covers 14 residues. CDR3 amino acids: CASSEGTGREKLFF. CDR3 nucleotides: TGTGCCAGCAGTGAGGGGACAGGGCGAGAAAAACTGTTTTTT.

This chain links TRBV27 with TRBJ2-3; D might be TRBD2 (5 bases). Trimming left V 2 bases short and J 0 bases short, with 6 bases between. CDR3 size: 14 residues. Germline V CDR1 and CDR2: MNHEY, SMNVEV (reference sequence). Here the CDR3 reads CASSLQRSTDTQYF. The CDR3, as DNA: TGTGCCAGCAGTTTACAGCGGAGCACAGATACGCAGTATTTT.

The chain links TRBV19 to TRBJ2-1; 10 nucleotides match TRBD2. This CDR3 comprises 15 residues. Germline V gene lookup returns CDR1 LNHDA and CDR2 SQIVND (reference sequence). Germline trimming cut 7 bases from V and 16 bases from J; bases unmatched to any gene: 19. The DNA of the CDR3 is TGTGCCAGTATGGGGACTAGCGCTGGGCAGTTGAAGGCATTCTTC. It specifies CASMGTSAGQLKAFF.

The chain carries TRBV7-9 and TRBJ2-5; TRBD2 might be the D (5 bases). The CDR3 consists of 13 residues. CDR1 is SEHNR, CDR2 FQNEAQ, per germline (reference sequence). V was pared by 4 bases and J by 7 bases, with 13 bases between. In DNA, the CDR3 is TGTGCCAGCAGCTCCGACATCGCGGGGACCCAGTACTTC. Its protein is CASSSDIAGTQYF.

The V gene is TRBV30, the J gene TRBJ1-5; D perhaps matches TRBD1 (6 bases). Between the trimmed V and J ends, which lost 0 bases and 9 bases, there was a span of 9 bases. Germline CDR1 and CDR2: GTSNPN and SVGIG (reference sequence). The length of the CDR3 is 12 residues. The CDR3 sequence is CAWSVQGGPQHF. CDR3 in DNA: TGTGCCTGGAGTGTACAAGGGGGGCCCCAGCATTTT.

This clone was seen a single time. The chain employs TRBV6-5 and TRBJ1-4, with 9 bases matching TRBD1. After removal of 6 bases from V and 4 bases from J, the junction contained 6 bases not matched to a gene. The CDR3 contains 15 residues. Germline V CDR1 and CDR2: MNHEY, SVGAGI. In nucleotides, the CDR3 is TGTGCCAGCAGACTGGGACAGGGCAATAATGAAAAACTGTTTTTT. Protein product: CASRLGQGNNEKLFF.

The DNA of the CDR3 is TGTGCCAGCAGCTTGAGCAGCGGGAATGGCGCAGATACGCAGTATTTT. The encoded protein is CASSLSSGNGADTQYF. The chain is built from TRBV7-3 and TRBJ2-3, with 7 positions matching TRBD2. The CDR3 loop spans 16 amino acids. Germline V gene lookup returns CDR1 SGHTA and CDR2 FQGTGA. Trimming removed 3 bases from V and 4 bases from J; junction bases left unmatched: 10.

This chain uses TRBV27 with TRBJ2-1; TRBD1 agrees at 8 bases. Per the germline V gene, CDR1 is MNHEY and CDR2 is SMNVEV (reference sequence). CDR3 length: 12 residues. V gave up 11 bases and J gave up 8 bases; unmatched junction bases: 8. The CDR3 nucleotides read TGTGCCTCCAGGGGACAGGACGATGAGCAGTTCTTC. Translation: CASRGQDDEQFF.

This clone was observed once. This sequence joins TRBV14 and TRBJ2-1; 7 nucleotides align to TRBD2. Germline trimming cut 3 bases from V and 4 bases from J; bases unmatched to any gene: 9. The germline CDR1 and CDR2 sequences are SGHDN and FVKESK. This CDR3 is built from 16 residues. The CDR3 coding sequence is TGTGCCAGCAGCCACTCCGGACTAGTAACTTACAATGAGCAGTTCTTC. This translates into CASSHSGLVTYNEQFF.

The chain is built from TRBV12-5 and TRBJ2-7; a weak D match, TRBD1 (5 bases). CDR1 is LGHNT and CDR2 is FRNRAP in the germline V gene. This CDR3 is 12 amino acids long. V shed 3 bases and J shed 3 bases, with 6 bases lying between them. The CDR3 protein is CASGLDSYEQYV. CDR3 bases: TGTGCTAGTGGTTTAGACAGCTACGAGCAGTACGTC.